This T cell receptor beta chain emerged from a study of blood T cell repertoires in COVID-19. This clone was seen just once. Original analysis: By means of reference gene primer amplification, nucleated cell counts were estimated. Here immunoSEQ multiplex PCR was the method, and the copy in TCRdb shows in-frame clones only, minus some. The V and J calls and clone size were taken over from that table, and D and trimming were inferred from the DNA. The sample gives around 400,000 clones, more than 80% of which show up once; 0.95% to 1.5% is in the top ten. V was shortened by 3 bases and J by 2 bases, with 11 bases between the two germline ends. The CDR3 has 14 residues. Per germline, CDR1 SGHTA and CDR2 FQGNSA.

This TCR came from a man in his forties with acute or convalescent COVID-19. The sample taken for sequencing was peripheral blood. This sequence joins TRBV7-2 and TRBJ2-7; D unclear. The CDR3 bases are TGTGCCAGCAGCTTCAACGGAGCCACCTACGAGCAGTACTTC. It translates to CASSFNGATYEQYF.